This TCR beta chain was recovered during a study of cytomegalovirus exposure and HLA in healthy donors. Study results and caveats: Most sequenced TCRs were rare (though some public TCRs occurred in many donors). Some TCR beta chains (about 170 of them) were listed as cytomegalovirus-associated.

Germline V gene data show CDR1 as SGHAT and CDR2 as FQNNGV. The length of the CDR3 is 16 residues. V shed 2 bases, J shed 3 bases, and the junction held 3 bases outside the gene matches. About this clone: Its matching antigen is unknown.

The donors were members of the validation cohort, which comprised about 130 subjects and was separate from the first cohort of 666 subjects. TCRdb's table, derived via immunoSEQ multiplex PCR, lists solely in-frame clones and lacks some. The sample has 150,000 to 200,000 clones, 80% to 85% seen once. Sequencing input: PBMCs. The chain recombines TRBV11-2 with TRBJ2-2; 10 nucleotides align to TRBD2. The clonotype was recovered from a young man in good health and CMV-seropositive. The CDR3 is CASSLLAGEDTGELFF. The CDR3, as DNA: TGTGCCAGCAGCTTACTAGCGGGAGAGGACACCGGGGAGCTGTTTTTT.